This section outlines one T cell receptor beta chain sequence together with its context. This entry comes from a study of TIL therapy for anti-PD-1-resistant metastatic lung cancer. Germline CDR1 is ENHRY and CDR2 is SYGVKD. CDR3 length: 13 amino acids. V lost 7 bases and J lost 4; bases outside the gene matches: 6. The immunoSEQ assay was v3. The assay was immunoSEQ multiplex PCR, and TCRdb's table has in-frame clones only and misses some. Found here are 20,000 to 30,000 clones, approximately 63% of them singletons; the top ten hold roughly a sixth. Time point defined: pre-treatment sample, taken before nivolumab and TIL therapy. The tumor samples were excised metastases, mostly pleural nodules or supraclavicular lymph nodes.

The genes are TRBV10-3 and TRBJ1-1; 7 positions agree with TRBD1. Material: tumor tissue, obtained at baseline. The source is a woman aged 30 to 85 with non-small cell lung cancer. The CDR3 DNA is TGTGCCATCAACAGACAGGGAGGCACTGAAGCTTTCTTT. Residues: CAINRQGGTEAFF.